This T cell receptor (beta chain) was captured by sequencing in a study of blood T cell repertoires in COVID-19. Study-level background: Spain, Italy and the United States supplied samples that represented acute and convalescent COVID-19. T cells, B-cell-depleted T cells, or PBMCs provided the cDNA or gDNA that served as material.

This clone was detected a few times. Original processing methods: Reference gene primers were amplified, and this amplification served to estimate nucleated cell counts. TCRdb keeps only in-frame clones here, not all; method: immunoSEQ multiplex PCR. V and J calls plus clone size are reproduced from that table; the DNA served to infer D and trimming. The table lists about 180,000 clones, approximately 88% of them singletons. The origin of this receptor is a woman aged 25-40 years with acute or convalescent COVID-19. Sequenced material: peripheral blood.

The CDR3 DNA reads as TGTGCCAGCGCGGAATTCGACATTCAGTACTTC. Its translation is CASAEFDIQYF. The genes are TRBV6-5 and TRBJ2-4; D not resolved. Deletions cut 8 bases from V and 8 bases from J, with 10 bases between. This CDR3 region has 11 residues. Germline V gene sequence: CDR1 MNHEY, CDR2 SVGAGI.